The rows below give T cell receptor beta chains drawn from one sample of a study of shared clonotypes between healthy human individuals. TCRdb's table, derived via immunoSEQ multiplex PCR, lists solely in-frame clones and lacks some. The data show fewer than 400,000 clones, around 74% seen once. Material for sequencing was memory CD4+ T cells sorted from blood. The receptors shown here come from a man younger than 45 in good health. The CDR3 runs from the conserved cysteine through the conserved F or W. The D gene is left open where the match is weak. The size of a clone is reported for some rows only, either as once, few or many, or as a class for expanded clones.

V gene: TRBV2; clone size: once; J gene: TRBJ2-7; D gene: -; CDR3 protein: CASSDVGRVAYEQYF; CDR3 DNA: TGTGCCAGCAGTGACGTCGGCAGGGTGGCCTACGAGCAGTACTTC
V gene: TRBV14; clone size: -; J gene: TRBJ1-1; D gene: -; CDR3 protein: CASSQVFMGEAFF; CDR3 DNA: TGTGCCAGCAGCCAAGTTTTTATGGGTGAAGCTTTCTTT
V gene: TRBV19; clone size: -; J gene: TRBJ2-4; D gene: -; CDR3 protein: CASSPLVDWTKNIQYF; CDR3 DNA: TGTGCCAGTAGCCCGCTGGTGGACTGGACAAAAAACATTCAGTACTTC
V gene: TRBV29-1; clone size: -; J gene: TRBJ1-1; D gene: -; CDR3 protein: CSVGGSGVTEAFF; CDR3 DNA: TGCAGCGTGGGGGGCAGCGGAGTTACTGAAGCTTTCTTT
V gene: TRBV7-2; clone size: -; J gene: TRBJ1-5; D gene: -; CDR3 protein: CAGQRGNQPQHF; CDR3 DNA: TGTGCCGGGCAAAGAGGCAATCAGCCCCAGCATTTT
V gene: TRBV7-2; clone size: -; J gene: TRBJ1-2; D gene: -; CDR3 protein: CASSPIGAGGSGGYTF; CDR3 DNA: TGTGCCAGCAGCCCCATTGGTGCGGGGGGCAGTGGTGGCTACACCTTC
V gene: TRBV7-8; clone size: -; J gene: TRBJ1-5; D gene: TRBD1; CDR3 protein: CASSPQEGQRITPQHF; CDR3 DNA: TGTGCCAGCAGCCCCCAAGAGGGACAGAGAATCACGCCCCAGCATTTT
V gene: TRBV7-2; clone size: -; J gene: TRBJ2-7; D gene: TRBD2; CDR3 protein: CASSRRRIAGTYEQYF; CDR3 DNA: TGTGCCAGCAGCCGGCGACGGATAGCGGGAACTTACGAGCAGTACTTC
V gene: TRBV7-9; clone size: -; J gene: TRBJ2-4; D gene: -; CDR3 protein: CASSLVGSAGKYF; CDR3 DNA: TGTGCCAGCAGCTTAGTTGGCAGTGCAGGGAAGTACTTC
V gene: TRBV14; clone size: -; J gene: TRBJ2-6; D gene: -; CDR3 protein: CASSQLRGTGANVLTF; CDR3 DNA: TGTGCCAGCAGCCAACTAAGGGGCACTGGGGCCAACGTCCTGACTTTC